This TCR beta chain was documented in a study of cytomegalovirus exposure and HLA in healthy donors. Study as a whole: Among about 179 million T cells, an earlier analysis found around 100 million unique TCR beta sequences. Overall study findings and caveats: Common viral pathogens seemed, in a later analysis, to connect with several of the most significant clusters. Owing to their indistinguishability, certain V segments, notably TRBV6-2 and TRBV6-3, were excluded. Prior analysis indicated that the majority of TCR beta V segments exhibited productivity approximately 90% or approximately 30% of the time.

With 60 Vbeta and 13 Jbeta primers, the PCR was carried out. The data were produced by immunoSEQ multiplex PCR, yet TCRdb's version contains in-frame clones alone and is incomplete. This listing includes about 20,000 clones. This CDR3 contains 14 residues. Germline CDR1 and CDR2: SGHRS and YFSETQ. V was shortened by 4 bases and J by 5 bases, with 15 bases between the two germline ends. Regarding this clone: Antigen: not known.

The sample was PBMCs. The sequence came from a man between 60 and 70 years old in good health and CMV-seropositive. This chain links TRBV5-1 with TRBJ1-1; possible D gene TRBD1, 6 bases. CDR3 nucleotides: TGCGCCAGCAGCGGGGGGGCGACAGGTACTGAAGCTTTCTTT. Protein product: CASSGGATGTEAFF.